A selection of T cell receptor beta chains follows, all from one sample in a study of blood T cell repertoires in COVID-19. Repertoires were generated with immunoSEQ multiplex PCR, while TCRdb's copy carries only in-frame clones and drops some. This sample yields around 250,000 clones, of which approximately 88% are seen a single time; 3.1% belongs to the top ten. Sample: PBMCs or T cells enriched from blood (not recorded which). All receptors come from a woman between 35 and 50 years old who had been exposed to COVID-19. The CDR3 runs from the conserved cysteine through the conserved F or W. D genes are given only for firm matches.

cdr3_aa | d_call | j_call | v_call
CASSEAGGAAGELFF | TRBD2 | TRBJ2-2 | TRBV10-2
CAISEEGMNTEAFF | - | TRBJ1-1 | TRBV10-3
CASSDQVTEAFF | - | TRBJ1-1 | TRBV25-1
CASSQGRQGSQPQHF | TRBD1 | TRBJ1-5 | TRBV4-1
CASSSETRFPSSYEQYF | - | TRBJ2-7 | TRBV28
CASAYGQGDEKLFF | - | TRBJ1-4 | TRBV19
CAWSVQGNQPQHF | - | TRBJ1-5 | TRBV30
CASSQTGGVVNTIYF | - | TRBJ1-3 | TRBV19
CASSRGGQVANYGYTF | TRBD1 | TRBJ1-2 | TRBV4-2
CASSSTGNTEAFF | - | TRBJ1-1 | TRBV12-3/TRBV12-4
CASSPGQSYGYTF | TRBD1 | TRBJ1-2 | TRBV5-6
CASSQGAFDTGSSYNSPLHF | - | TRBJ1-6 | TRBV4-3
CASSSNSRGRSNQPQHF | TRBD1 | TRBJ1-5 | TRBV5-6
CASSSPQGGNPYNEQFF | - | TRBJ2-1 | TRBV7-2
CASSEGVAYNSPLHF | - | TRBJ1-6 | TRBV10-2
CASSLGPRGTDNEKLFF | TRBD1 | TRBJ1-4 | TRBV28
CASSLAGQIYGYTF | - | TRBJ1-2 | TRBV7-9
CASSQVLGQDYGYTF | - | TRBJ1-2 | TRBV4-3
CASSPGGSNEKLFF | TRBD1 | TRBJ1-4 | TRBV4-2
CASSPRRKTGREETQYF | TRBD1 | TRBJ2-5 | TRBV7-2
CASSQDAASGPRRKTQYF | TRBD2 | TRBJ2-5 | TRBV14
CASSILGGYTF | - | TRBJ1-2 | TRBV19
CASSDPPGTGSSEAFF | TRBD1 | TRBJ1-1 | TRBV25-1
CASSLLDTTYEQYF | - | TRBJ2-7 | TRBV13
CASSYLGGPYEQYF | - | TRBJ2-7 | TRBV6-2/TRBV6-3
CATSRDKGRAGGTDTQYF | TRBD2 | TRBJ2-3 | TRBV15
CASGQEGGNQPQHF | TRBD1 | TRBJ1-5 | TRBV2
CASSWGGSVLSGNTIYF | - | TRBJ1-3 | TRBV28
CASGTGGSEQFF | TRBD1 | TRBJ2-1 | TRBV12-3/TRBV12-4
CASSMGQIYGYTF | TRBD1 | TRBJ1-2 | TRBV2
CASSRPMYSDTEAFF | - | TRBJ1-1 | TRBV19
CSAGLAGIYNEQFF | TRBD2 | TRBJ2-1 | TRBV29-1
CASSLTGEIGTYSNQPQHF | - | TRBJ1-5 | TRBV28
CASSYGQDTDTQYF | - | TRBJ2-3 | TRBV6-5
CASSHGDRDNQPQHF | TRBD1 | TRBJ1-5 | TRBV4-1
CASRGDRWPQHF | - | TRBJ1-5 | TRBV12-3/TRBV12-4
CASSPSGGAWPQPQHF | - | TRBJ1-5 | TRBV27
CASSPLAGGVLGQETQYF | TRBD2 | TRBJ2-5 | TRBV6-2/TRBV6-3
CASSSLTTRYEQYF | - | TRBJ2-7 | TRBV27